This TCR beta chain was documented in a study of response to subunit inactivated influenza vaccine. TCRdb re-derived calls from the RT-PCR reads in MiXCR, one entry per CDR3 protein. Here the sample spans 700,000 to 800,000 distinct CDR3 sequences, about a fifth being singletons. This clonotype was recorded a few times. The antigen remains unidentified. Study outcomes and limitations: It was suggested by the authors that few new T cells are recruited by each seasonal influenza vaccination.

Germline V gene lookup returns CDR1 SGHTS and CDR2 YDEGEE. The CDR3 spans 14 residues. V dropped 2 bases and J dropped 1 base, with 10 bases sitting between them. This receptor was identified in a man in his forties or fifties who received an inactivated influenza vaccine. The chain combines TRBV5-8 with TRBJ2-7; D may be TRBD2 (5 bases). The material sequenced was PBMCs from blood, taken 5 days after vaccination. The CDR3 loop is CASSLRTFSYEQYF. CDR3 DNA: TGTGCCAGCAGCTTAAGGACTTTTTCCTACGAGCAGTACTTC.